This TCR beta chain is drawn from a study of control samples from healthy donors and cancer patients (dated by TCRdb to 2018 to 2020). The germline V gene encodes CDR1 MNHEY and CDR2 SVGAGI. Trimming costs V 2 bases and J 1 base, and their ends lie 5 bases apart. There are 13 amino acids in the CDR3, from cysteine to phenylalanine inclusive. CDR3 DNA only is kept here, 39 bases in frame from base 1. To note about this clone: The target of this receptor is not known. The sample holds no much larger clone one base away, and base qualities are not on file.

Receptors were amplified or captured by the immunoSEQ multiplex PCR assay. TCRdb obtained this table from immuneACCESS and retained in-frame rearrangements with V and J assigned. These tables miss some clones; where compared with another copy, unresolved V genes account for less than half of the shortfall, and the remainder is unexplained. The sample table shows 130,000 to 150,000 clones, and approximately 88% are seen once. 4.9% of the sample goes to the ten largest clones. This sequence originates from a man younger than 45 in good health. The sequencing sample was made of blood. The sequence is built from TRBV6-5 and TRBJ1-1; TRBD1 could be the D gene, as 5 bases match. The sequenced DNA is TGTGCCAGCAGTTACGGGACGAACACTGAAGCTTTCTTT. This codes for CASSYGTNTEAFF.